This TCR beta chain emerged from a study of T cell changes during pregnancy in multiple sclerosis. V was shortened by 5 bases and J by 2 bases, with 10 bases between the two germline ends. The CDR3 is made up of 14 amino acids. The germline CDR1 and CDR2 sequences are LNHDA and SQIVND (reference sequence). The protocol was immunoSEQ multiplex PCR, while the TCRdb copy is restricted to in-frame clones and leaves out a portion. The table shows around 110,000 clones, with 92% occurring only once. The rearrangement joins TRBV19 to TRBJ1-5, with D perhaps TRBD1 (6 bases). The origin of this receptor is a female donor with multiple sclerosis, enrolled in a pregnancy study. The sequenced sample was peripheral blood, obtained after pregnancy. The CDR3 DNA reads TGTGCCAGTAGTCCGGGACATGGCAATCAGCCCCAGCATTTT. Protein product: CASSPGHGNQPQHF.